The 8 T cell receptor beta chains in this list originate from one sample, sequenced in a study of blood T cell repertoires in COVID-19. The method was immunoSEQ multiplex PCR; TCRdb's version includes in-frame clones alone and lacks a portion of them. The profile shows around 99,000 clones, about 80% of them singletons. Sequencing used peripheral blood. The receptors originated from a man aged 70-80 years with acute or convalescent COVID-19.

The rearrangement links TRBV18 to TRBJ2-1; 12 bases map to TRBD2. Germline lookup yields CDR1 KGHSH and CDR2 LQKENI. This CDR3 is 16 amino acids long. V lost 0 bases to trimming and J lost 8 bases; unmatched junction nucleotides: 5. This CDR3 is CASSPPRLAGADEQFF. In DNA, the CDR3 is TGTGCCAGCTCACCACCCCGACTAGCGGGGGCCGATGAGCAGTTCTTC.

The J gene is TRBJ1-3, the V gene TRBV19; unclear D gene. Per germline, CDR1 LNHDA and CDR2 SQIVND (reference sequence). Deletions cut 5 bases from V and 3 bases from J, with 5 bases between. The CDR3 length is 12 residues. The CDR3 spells CASSSLGNTIYF. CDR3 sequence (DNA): TGTGCCAGTAGTTCTCTTGGAAACACCATATATTTT. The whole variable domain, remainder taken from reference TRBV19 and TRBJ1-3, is DGGITQSPKYLFRKEGQNVTLSCEQNLNHDAMYWYRQDPGQGLRLIYYSQIVNDFQKGDIAEGYSVSREKKESFPLTVTSAQKNPTAFYLCASSSLGNTIYFGEGSWLTVV.

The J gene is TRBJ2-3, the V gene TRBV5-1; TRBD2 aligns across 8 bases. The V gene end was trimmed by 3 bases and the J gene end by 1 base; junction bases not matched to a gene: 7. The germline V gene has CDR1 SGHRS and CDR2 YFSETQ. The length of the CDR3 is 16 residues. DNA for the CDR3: TGCGCCAGCAGCTCTGGCGGGGGGCTGGGCACAGATACGCAGTATTTT. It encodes CASSSGGGLGTDTQYF.

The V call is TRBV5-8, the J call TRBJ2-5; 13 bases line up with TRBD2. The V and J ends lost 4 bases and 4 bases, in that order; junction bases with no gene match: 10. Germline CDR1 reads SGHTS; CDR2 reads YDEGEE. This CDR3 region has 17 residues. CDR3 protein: CASSRITSGGAGETQYF. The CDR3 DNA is TGTGCCAGCAGCCGGATCACTAGCGGGGGGGCCGGAGAGACCCAGTACTTC.

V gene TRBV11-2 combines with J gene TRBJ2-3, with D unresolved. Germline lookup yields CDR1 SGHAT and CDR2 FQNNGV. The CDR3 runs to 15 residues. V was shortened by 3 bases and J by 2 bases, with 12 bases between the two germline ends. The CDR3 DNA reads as TGTGCCAGCAGCTTTGGTACTACTTACACAGATACGCAGTATTTT. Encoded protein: CASSFGTTYTDTQYF.

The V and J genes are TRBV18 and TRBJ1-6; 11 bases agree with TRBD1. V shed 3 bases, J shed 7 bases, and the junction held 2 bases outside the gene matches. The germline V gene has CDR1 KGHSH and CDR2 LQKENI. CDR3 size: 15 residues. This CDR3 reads CASSPGTGGNSPLHF. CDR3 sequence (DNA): TGTGCCAGCTCACCGGGGACAGGGGGAAATTCACCCCTCCACTTT. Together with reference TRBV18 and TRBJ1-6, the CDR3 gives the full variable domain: NAGVMQNPRHLVRRRGQEARLRCSPMKGHSHVYWYRQLPEEGLKFMVYLQKENIIDESGMPKERFSAEFPKEGPSILRIQQVVRGDSAAYFCASSPGTGGNSPLHFGNGTRLTVT.

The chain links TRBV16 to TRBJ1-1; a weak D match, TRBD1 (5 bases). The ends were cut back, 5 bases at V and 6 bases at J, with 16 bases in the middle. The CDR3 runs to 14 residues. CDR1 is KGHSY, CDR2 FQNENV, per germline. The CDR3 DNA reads TGTGCCAGCAGCTGGGGACTGCAGAGGGCTGAAGCTTTCTTT. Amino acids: CASSWGLQRAEAFF.

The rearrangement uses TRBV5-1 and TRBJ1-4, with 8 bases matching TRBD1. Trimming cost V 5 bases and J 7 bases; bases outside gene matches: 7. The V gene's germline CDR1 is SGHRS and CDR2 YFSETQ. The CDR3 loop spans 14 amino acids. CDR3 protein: CASSSGGQSEKLFF. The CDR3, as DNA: TGCGCCAGCAGTTCAGGGGGCCAGAGTGAAAAACTGTTTTTT.